This passage covers 20 T cell receptor beta chains from one sample sequenced in a study of blood T cell repertoires in COVID-19. Sequencing used immunoSEQ multiplex PCR; TCRdb keeps in-frame clones, though not all of them. Of under 90,000 clones detected, about 80% appear once; the ten largest clones hold 40% to 45%. Sequenced sample: peripheral blood. The receptors were sampled from an older man with acute or convalescent COVID-19.

The V and J genes are TRBV24-1 and TRBJ1-5; the match to TRBD1 covers 7 bases. CDR3 length: 17 amino acids. The V gene end was trimmed by 4 bases and the J gene end by 2 bases; junction bases not matched to a gene: 10. CDR1 and CDR2 from the germline V gene are KGHDR and SFDVKD. The CDR3 sequence: CATSDHLQGKRNQPQHF. CDR3 DNA: TGTGCCACCAGTGACCACTTACAGGGGAAGCGCAATCAGCCCCAGCATTTT.

V gene TRBV18 combines with J gene TRBJ1-2; D possibly corresponds to TRBD1 (5 bases). Germline V gene sequence: CDR1 KGHSH, CDR2 LQKENI. V lost 2 bases to trimming and J lost 4 bases, with 5 bases between them. The CDR3 extends over 12 amino acids. The CDR3 loop is CASSPDSYGYTF. CDR3 nucleotides: TGTGCCAGCTCACCAGACAGCTATGGCTACACCTTC.

In nucleotides, the CDR3 is TGTGCCAGCAGTTCCCCGCAGGGCGGCTACACCTTC. Translating it yields CASSSPQGGYTF. This chain connects TRBV12-3 or TRBV12-4 to TRBJ1-2; D may be TRBD1 (5 bases). The CDR3 sequence is 12 residues long. The V and J ends lost 4 bases and 8 bases respectively, with 11 bases between them.

The chain carries TRBV28 and TRBJ2-7, with D possibly TRBD1 on 6 matching bases. V was trimmed by 8 bases and J by 2 bases, leaving 16 bases between them. This CDR3 has 14 amino acids. Germline V lookup: CDR1 MDHEN, CDR2 SYDVKM. The CDR3 DNA is TGTGCCAGCCGTCATGGGACACCAACCTACGAGCAGTACTTC. Translating it yields CASRHGTPTYEQYF.

The V gene is TRBV7-2, the J gene TRBJ1-1; 8 positions agree with TRBD1. The CDR3 consists of 14 residues. The germline V gene encodes CDR1 SGHTA and CDR2 FQGNSA. V dropped 3 bases and J dropped 5; count of bases not matched to a gene: 5. The CDR3 is CASSFQGAETEAFF. The CDR3 DNA follows: TGTGCCAGCAGCTTTCAGGGGGCGGAAACTGAAGCTTTCTTT.

This clone has a single count. The rearrangement uses TRBV19 and TRBJ1-1; TRBD1 agrees at 7 bases. Germline V lookup: CDR1 LNHDA, CDR2 SQIVND (reference sequence). V was clipped by 7 bases and J by 4 bases; unmatched bases: 9. The CDR3 spans 14 residues. CDR3 sequence (DNA): TGTGCCAGTAAAGGCAACAGGGGTCGCACTGAAGCTTTCTTT. Translating it yields CASKGNRGRTEAFF.

The chain joins TRBV7-2 to TRBJ1-4; D call uncertain. This CDR3 comprises 16 residues. The germline gives CDR1 SGHTA, CDR2 FQGNSA. V was cut by 4 bases and J by 8 bases, with 20 bases left in between. CDR3 sequence: CASSSPTSLRGEKLFF. CDR3 bases: TGTGCCAGCAGCTCTCCGACCAGCCTCCGAGGGGAAAAACTGTTTTTT.

The chain employs TRBV6-5 and TRBJ1-6; a possible D gene is TRBD1 (6 bases). This CDR3 has 15 residues. V dropped 6 bases and J dropped 5 bases, with 14 bases sitting between them. The germline V gene encodes CDR1 MNHEY and CDR2 SVGAGI. CDR3 nucleotides: TGTGCCAGCAGAGGCGGACAGCTGCATAATTCACCCCTCCACTTT. Its translation is CASRGGQLHNSPLHF.

This clone was seen a few times. This chain uses TRBV7-2 with TRBJ2-7; D unresolved. V was shortened by 2 bases and J by 0 bases, with 8 bases between the two germline ends. The germline V gene has CDR1 SGHTA and CDR2 FQGNSA. The CDR3 totals 14 residues. The CDR3 sequence: CASSLKETSYEQYF. In DNA, the CDR3 is TGTGCCAGCAGCTTAAAGGAGACCTCCTACGAGCAGTACTTC.

The chain joins TRBV4-1 to TRBJ2-6, with D maybe TRBD2 (6 bases). The CDR3 extends over 17 amino acids. Germline V gene lookup returns CDR1 MGHRA and CDR2 YSYEKL. Trimming removed 3 bases from V and 0 bases from J, with 12 bases in between. The CDR3 spells CASSQSPGVSGANVLTF. CDR3 bases: TGCGCCAGCAGCCAGAGCCCGGGGGTCTCTGGGGCCAACGTCCTGACTTTC.

About this clone itself: Its ends do not fully match the called genes, so a read error is possible. CDR3 sequence: CASRISNSPLHF. CDR3 DNA sequence: TGCGCCAGCAGAATCAGTAATTCACCACTCCACTTT. The chain couples TRBV5-1 to TRBJ1-6; no reliable D call. Per germline, CDR1 SGHRS and CDR2 YFSETQ. The CDR3 extends over 12 amino acids.

The V call is TRBV2, the J call TRBJ1-1, with 8 positions matching TRBD1. The V gene's germline CDR1 is SNHLY and CDR2 FYNNEI. V trimming: 6 bases; J trimming: 4 bases; junction bases outside the gene matches: 7. This CDR3 has 14 residues. The CDR3 is CASSELGQGTEAFF. CDR3 bases: TGTGCCAGCAGCGAACTTGGACAGGGCACTGAAGCTTTCTTT.

The chain uses TRBV6-5 and TRBJ2-7, with TRBD1 as a possible D gene (5 bases). Germline V gene sequence: CDR1 MNHEY, CDR2 SVGAGI. This CDR3 comprises 15 residues. Between the trimmed V and J ends, which lost 0 bases and 1 base, there was a span of 10 bases. The CDR3 DNA is TGTGCCAGCAGTTACTCTTCCAGGGATTCCTACGAGCAGTACTTC. It is translated as CASSYSSRDSYEQYF.

This sequence joins TRBV6-2 or TRBV6-3 and TRBJ2-5; 8 bases agree with TRBD1. Per germline, CDR1 MNHEY and CDR2 SVGEGT. The CDR3 totals 15 residues. With 6 bases clipped from V and 4 bases from J, the junction kept 10 bases outside the gene matches. CDR3 bases: TGTGCCAGCAGCACGGGACAGGTGGAAGTAGAGACCCAGTACTTC. It specifies CASSTGQVEVETQYF.

V and J are TRBV2 and TRBJ1-2; D may be TRBD1 (5 bases). The germline gives CDR1 SNHLY, CDR2 FYNNEI. V lost 6 bases, J lost 3 bases, and 32 bases lay in between. This CDR3 has 20 residues. The CDR3 loop is CASRRNSSPGVGDIDYGYTF. The CDR3, as DNA: TGTGCCAGCAGGAGGAACAGTTCCCCGGGGGTCGGCGACATTGACTATGGCTACACCTTC.

This chain links TRBV7-9 with TRBJ2-1; D is possibly TRBD2 (6 bases). The V end lost 3 bases, the J end lost 8 bases, and 17 bases lay between the germline ends. This CDR3 spans 15 amino acids. The germline CDR1 and CDR2 sequences are SEHNR and FQNEAQ (reference sequence). CDR3 sequence: CASSFRRVGPDEQFF. The CDR3 region has the DNA TGTGCCAGCAGCTTCAGGAGGGTGGGGCCAGATGAGCAGTTCTTC.

The chain recombines TRBV28 with TRBJ2-7, with 8 bases matching TRBD1. The germline CDR1 and CDR2 sequences are MDHEN and SYDVKM. V lost 1 base, J lost 3 bases, and 5 bases stayed unmatched. CDR3 length: 15 amino acids. CDR3 protein: CASSLSGGYLYEQYF. DNA of the CDR3: TGTGCCAGCAGTTTATCAGGGGGCTACCTCTACGAGCAGTACTTC.

V usage is TRBV6-6 and J usage is TRBJ2-2, with 11 bases identical to TRBD1. CDR1 is MNHNY and CDR2 is SVGAGI in the germline V gene (reference sequence). The CDR3 totals 14 residues. With 6 bases clipped from V and 7 bases from J, the junction kept 4 bases outside the gene matches. CDR3 region: CASRGTGGHGELFF. The CDR3 DNA reads TGTGCCAGCAGAGGGACAGGGGGGCACGGGGAGCTGTTTTTT.

This chain connects TRBV7-2 to TRBJ2-2; no definite D call. Germline assignment: CDR1 SGHTA and CDR2 FQGNSA. V was pared by 1 base and J by 7 bases, with 4 bases between. The CDR3 runs 12 residues. Here the CDR3 reads CASSLVIGELFF. The CDR3 region has the DNA TGTGCCAGCAGCTTAGTAATCGGGGAGCTGTTTTTT.

J is TRBJ2-3 and V is TRBV15; TRBD2 matches at 9 bases. Germline assignment: CDR1 LNHNV and CDR2 YYDKDF (reference sequence). V was clipped by 6 bases and J by 3 bases; unmatched bases: 4. The CDR3 is made up of 14 amino acids. CDR3 nucleotide sequence: TGTGCCACCAGATTAGCGGGAGCGACAGATACGCAGTATTTT. This gives the protein CATRLAGATDTQYF.